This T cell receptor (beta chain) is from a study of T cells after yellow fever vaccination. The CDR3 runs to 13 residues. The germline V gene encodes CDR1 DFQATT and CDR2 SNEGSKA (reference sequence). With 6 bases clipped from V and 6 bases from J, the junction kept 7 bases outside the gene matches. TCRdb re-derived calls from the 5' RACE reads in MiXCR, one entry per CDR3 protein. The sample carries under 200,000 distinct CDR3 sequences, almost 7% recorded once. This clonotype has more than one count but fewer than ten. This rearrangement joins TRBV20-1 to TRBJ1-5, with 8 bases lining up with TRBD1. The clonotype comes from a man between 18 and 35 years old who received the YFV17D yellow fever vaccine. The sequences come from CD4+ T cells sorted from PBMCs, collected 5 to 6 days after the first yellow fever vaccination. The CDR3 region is CSAQDRAAQPQHF. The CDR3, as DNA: TGCAGTGCCCAGGACAGGGCGGCTCAGCCCCAGCATTTT.